The source of this T cell receptor beta chain is a study of cytomegalovirus exposure and HLA in healthy donors. Study conclusions and caveats: Reported findings show TCR beta sequences accurately forecast HLA-A and HLA-B alleles in most subjects. Clonal expansion, a later analysis showed, was greater in HLA-associated TCR beta chains than in equally common others. A cluster of highly shared sequence variants was likely a sequencing artifact.

As concerns this clone: Antigen unknown.

Donors counted as nominally healthy when sampled, yet unrecorded immune exposures were likely. Losses at the gene ends were 4 bases for V and 3 bases for J; bases not matched to a gene: 8. Germline V gene data show CDR1 as MRHNA and CDR2 as SNTAGT. The CDR3 is made up of 16 amino acids. The primer mix had 60 Vbeta and 13 Jbeta primers. The protocol was immunoSEQ multiplex PCR, while the TCRdb copy is restricted to in-frame clones and leaves out a portion. The sample carries around 250,000 clones, about 93% recorded once. The sequenced sample was PBMCs. J is TRBJ2-3 and V is TRBV6-4; the match to TRBD1 covers 9 bases. The clonotype was recovered from a girl aged 2 to 10 in good health and CMV-seronegative. This chain's CDR3 is CASSGLQGASTDTQYF. DNA of the CDR3: TGTGCCAGCAGTGGCCTACAGGGGGCTTCGACAGATACGCAGTATTTT.